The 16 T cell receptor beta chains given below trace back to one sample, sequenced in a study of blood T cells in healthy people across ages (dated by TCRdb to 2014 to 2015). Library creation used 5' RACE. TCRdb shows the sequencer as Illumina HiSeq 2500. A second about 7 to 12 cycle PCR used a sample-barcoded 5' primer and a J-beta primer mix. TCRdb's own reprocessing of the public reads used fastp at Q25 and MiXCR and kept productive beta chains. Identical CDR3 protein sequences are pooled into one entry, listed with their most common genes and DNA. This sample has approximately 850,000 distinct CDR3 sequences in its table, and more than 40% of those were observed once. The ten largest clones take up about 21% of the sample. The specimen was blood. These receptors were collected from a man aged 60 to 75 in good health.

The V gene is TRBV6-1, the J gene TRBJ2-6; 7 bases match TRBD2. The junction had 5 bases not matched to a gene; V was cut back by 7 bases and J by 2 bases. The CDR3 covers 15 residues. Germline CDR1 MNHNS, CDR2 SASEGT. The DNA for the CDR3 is TGTGCCAGCACCGACCGGGGGGCTGGGGCCAACGTCCTGACTTTC. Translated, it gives CASTDRGAGANVLTF.

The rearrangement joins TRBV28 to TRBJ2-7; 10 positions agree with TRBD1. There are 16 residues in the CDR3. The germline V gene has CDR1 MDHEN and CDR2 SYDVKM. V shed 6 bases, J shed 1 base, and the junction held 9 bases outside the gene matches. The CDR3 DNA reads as TGTGCCAGCAGCCCTTCCGGGACAGGGGCTTCCTACGAGCAGTACTTC. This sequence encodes CASSPSGTGASYEQYF.

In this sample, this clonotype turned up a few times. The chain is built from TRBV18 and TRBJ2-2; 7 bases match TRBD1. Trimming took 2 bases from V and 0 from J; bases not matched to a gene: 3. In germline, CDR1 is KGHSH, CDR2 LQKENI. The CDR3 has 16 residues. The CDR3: CASSPRDRANTGELFF. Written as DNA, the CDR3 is TGTGCCAGCTCACCAAGGGACAGAGCGAACACCGGGGAGCTGTTTTTT.

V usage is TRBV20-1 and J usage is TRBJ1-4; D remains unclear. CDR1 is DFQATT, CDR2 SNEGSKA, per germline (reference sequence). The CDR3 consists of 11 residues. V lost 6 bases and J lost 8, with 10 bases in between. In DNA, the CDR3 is TGCAGTGCAATCTATGTCGAAAAACTGTTTTTT. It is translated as CSAIYVEKLFF.

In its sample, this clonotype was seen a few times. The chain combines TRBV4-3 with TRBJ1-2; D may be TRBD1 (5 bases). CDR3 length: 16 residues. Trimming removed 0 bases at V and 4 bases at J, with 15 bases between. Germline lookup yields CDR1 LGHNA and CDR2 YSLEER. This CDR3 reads CASSQDYVGGSYGYTF. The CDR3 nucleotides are TGCGCCAGCAGCCAAGATTATGTCGGGGGGAGCTATGGCTACACCTTC.

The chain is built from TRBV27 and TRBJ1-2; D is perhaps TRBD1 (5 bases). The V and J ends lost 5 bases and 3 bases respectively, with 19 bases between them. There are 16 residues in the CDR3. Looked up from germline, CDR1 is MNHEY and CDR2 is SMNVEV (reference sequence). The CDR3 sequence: CASSETGTTTYYGYTF. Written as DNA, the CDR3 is TGTGCCAGCAGTGAAACCGGGACGACAACTTACTATGGCTACACCTTC.

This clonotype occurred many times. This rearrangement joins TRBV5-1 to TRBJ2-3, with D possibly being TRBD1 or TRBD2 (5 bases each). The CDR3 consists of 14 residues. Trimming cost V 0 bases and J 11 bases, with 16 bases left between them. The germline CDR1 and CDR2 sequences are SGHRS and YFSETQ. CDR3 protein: CASSLVEGSGWQYF. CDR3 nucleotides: TGCGCCAGCAGCTTGGTTGAGGGGAGTGGTTGGCAGTATTTT.

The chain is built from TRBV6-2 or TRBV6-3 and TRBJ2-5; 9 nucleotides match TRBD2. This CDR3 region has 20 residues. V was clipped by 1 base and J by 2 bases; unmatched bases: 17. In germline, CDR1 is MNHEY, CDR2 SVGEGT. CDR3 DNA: TGTGCCAGCAGTTACTACTCCCTTACGATAGCGGGGGCAGAACAAGAGACCCAGTACTTC. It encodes CASSYYSLTIAGAEQETQYF.

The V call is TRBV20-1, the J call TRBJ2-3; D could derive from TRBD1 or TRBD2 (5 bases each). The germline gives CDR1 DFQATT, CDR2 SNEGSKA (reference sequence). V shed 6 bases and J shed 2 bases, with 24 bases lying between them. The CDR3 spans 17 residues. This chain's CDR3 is CSATSRGSLEHTDTQYF. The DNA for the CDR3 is TGCAGTGCCACCAGCCGGGGCTCGCTGGAGCACACAGATACGCAGTATTTT.

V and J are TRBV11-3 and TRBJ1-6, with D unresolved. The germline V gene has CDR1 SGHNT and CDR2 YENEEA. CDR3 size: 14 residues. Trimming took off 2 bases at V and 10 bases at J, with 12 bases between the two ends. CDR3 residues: CASSLTEETSPLHF. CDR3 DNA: TGTGCCAGCAGCTTAACGGAGGAAACCTCACCCCTCCACTTT. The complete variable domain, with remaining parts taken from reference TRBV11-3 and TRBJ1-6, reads EAGVVQSPRYKIIEKKQPVAFWCNPISGHNTLYWYLQNLGQGPELLIRYENEEAVDDSQLPKDRFSAERLKGVDSTLKIQPAELGDSAVYLCASSLTEETSPLHFGNGTRLTVT.

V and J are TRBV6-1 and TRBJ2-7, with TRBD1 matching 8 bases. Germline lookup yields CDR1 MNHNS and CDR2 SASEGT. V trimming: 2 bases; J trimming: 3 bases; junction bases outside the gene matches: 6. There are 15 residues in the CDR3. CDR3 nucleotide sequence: TGTGCCAGCAGTGAAAGGGACAGGTCCTTCTACGAGCAGTACTTC. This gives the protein CASSERDRSFYEQYF.

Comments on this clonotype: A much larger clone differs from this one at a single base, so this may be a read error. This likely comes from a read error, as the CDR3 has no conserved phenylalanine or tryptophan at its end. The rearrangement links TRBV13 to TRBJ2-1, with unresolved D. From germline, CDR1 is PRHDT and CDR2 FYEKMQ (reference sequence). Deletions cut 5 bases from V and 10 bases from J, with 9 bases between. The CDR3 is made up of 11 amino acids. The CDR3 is CASSERQEQFL. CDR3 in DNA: TGTGCCAGCAGCGAAAGACAAGAGCAGTTCTTA.

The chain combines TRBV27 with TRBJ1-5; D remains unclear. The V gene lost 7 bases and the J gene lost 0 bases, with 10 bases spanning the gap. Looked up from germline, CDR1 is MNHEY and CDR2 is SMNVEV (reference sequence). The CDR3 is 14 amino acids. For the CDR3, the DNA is TGTGCCAGCATTCGGGAGAATAGCAATCAGCCCCAGCATTTT. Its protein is CASIRENSNQPQHF.

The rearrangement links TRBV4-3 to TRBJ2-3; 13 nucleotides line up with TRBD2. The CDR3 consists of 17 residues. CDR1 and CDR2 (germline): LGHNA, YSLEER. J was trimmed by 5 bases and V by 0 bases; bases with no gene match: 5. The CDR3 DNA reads TGCGCCAGCAGCCAAGAGGGACTAGCGGGACGGGGAGATACGCAGTATTTT. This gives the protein CASSQEGLAGRGDTQYF.

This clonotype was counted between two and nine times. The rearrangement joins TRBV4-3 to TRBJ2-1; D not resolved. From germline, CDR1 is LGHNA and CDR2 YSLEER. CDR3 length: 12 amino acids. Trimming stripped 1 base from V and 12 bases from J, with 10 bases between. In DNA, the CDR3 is TGCGCCAGCAGCCAAGGTGGGGAAAGGCAGTTCTTC. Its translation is CASSQGGERQFF.

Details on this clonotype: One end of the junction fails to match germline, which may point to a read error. CDR3 nucleotide sequence: TGTACCAGCAGTTCGATGGGGCAGGACGGCTACACCTTC. Residues: CTSSSMGQDGYTF. The chain joins TRBV27 to TRBJ1-2; D perhaps matches TRBD1 (5 bases). CDR1 and CDR2 (germline): MNHEY, SMNVEV (reference sequence). The CDR3 is 13 amino acids.